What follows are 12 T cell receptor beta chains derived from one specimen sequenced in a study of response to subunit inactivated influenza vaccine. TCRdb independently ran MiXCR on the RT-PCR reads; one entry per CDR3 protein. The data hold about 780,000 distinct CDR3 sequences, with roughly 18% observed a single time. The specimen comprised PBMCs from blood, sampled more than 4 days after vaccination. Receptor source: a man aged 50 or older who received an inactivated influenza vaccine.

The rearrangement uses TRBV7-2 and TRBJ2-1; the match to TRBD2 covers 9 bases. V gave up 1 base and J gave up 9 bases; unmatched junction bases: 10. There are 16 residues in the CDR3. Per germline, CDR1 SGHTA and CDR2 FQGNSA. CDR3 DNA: TGTGCCAGCAGCTTAGAAGTCCGGACTAGCGTCTTTGAGCAGTTCTTC. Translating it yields CASSLEVRTSVFEQFF.

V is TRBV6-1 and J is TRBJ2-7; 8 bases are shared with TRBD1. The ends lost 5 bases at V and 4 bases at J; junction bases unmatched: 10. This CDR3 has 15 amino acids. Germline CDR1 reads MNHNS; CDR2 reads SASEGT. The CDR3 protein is CASSHSQGAGYEQYF. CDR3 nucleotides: TGTGCCAGCAGTCATAGTCAGGGGGCGGGTTACGAGCAGTACTTC.

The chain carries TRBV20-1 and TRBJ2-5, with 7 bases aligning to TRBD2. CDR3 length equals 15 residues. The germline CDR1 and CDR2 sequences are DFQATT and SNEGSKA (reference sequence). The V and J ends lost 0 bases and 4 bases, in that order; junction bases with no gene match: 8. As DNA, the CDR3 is TGCAGTGCTAGAGATATAGGGGCTAGCGGAGAGACCCAGTACTTC. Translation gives CSARDIGASGETQYF.

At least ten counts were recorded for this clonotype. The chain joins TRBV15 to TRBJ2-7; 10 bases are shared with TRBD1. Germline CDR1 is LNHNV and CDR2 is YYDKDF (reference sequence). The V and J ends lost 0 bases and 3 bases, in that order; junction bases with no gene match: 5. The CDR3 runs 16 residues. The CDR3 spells CATSRDLGDRGYEQYF. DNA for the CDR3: TGTGCCACCAGCAGAGATCTTGGGGACAGGGGCTACGAGCAGTACTTC.

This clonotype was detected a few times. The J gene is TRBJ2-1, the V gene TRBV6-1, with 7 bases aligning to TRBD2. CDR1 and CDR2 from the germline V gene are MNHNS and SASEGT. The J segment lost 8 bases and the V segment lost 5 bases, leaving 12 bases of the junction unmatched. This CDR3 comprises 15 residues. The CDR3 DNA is TGTGCCAGCAGTACGACAGTGGGGAGGGTCGATGAGCAGTTCTTC. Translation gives CASSTTVGRVDEQFF.

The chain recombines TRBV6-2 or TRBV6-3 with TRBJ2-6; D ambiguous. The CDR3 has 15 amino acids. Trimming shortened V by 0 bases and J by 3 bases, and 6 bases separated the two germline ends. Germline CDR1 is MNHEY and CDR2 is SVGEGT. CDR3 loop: CASSYSAVGANVLTF. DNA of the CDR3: TGTGCCAGCAGTTACTCTGCGGTTGGGGCCAACGTCCTGACTTTC.

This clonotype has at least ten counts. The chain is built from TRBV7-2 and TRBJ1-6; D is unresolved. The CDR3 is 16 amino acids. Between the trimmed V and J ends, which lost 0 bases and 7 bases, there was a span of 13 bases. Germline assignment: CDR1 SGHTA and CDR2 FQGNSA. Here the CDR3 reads CASSLASGGLNSPLHF. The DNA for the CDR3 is TGTGCCAGCAGCTTAGCTTCAGGCGGACTAAATTCACCCCTCCACTTT.

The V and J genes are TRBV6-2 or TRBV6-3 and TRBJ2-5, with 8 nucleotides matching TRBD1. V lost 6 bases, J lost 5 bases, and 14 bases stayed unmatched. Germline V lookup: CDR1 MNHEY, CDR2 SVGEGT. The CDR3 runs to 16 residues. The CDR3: CASRLGQGALGETQYF. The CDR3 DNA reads TGTGCCAGCAGGCTAGGGCAGGGGGCGCTTGGGGAGACCCAGTACTTC.

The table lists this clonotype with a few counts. The CDR3 region is CASSLIFAGAQETQYF. DNA for the CDR3: TGTGCCAGCAGTTTAATCTTTGCAGGGGCACAAGAGACCCAGTACTTC. The chain joins TRBV12-3 or TRBV12-4 to TRBJ2-5; D possibly corresponds to TRBD1 (6 bases). Trimming cost V 2 bases and J 2 bases, with 15 bases left between them. The CDR3 covers 16 residues.

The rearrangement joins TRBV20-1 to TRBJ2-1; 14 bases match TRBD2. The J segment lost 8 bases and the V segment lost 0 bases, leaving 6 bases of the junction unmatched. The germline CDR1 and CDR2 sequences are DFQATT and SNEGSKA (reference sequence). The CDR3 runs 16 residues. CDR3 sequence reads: CSARDLRTSGRHEQFF. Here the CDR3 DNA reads TGCAGTGCTAGAGATCTGAGGACTAGCGGGAGGCATGAGCAGTTCTTC.

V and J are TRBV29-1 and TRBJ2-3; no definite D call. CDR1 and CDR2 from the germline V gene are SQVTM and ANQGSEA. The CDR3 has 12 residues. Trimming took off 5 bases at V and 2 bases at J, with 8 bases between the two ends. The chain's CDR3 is CSVKRSTDTQYF. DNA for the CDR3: TGCAGCGTTAAGAGGTCCACAGATACGCAGTATTTT.

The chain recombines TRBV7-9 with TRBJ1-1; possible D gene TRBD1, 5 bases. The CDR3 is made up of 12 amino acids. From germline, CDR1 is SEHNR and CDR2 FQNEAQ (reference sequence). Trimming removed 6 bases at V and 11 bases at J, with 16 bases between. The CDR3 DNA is TGTGCCAGCAGGCCGGGACCCGGAGGCGCTTTCTTT. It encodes CASRPGPGGAFF.